This T cell receptor beta chain was sequenced in a study of lymphopenia after photon versus proton radiotherapy. Germline V gene sequence: CDR1 LGHNA, CDR2 YNFKEQ. V was trimmed by 1 base and J by 2 bases, leaving 8 bases between them. This CDR3 is 14 amino acids long. Generated by immunoSEQ multiplex PCR, the TCRdb table keeps only in-frame clones and is missing some. The sample records approximately 22,000 clones, 82% being singletons. The sequencing used peripheral blood, collected from a patient treated with proton-based radiotherapy. The chain couples TRBV4-2 to TRBJ1-1; D uncertain. The source of this sequence is a woman in her 70s with pancreatic cancer. CDR3 coding DNA: TGTGCCAGCAGCCAAGTCGGAGCAAACACTGAAGCTTTCTTT. This gives the protein CASSQVGANTEAFF.